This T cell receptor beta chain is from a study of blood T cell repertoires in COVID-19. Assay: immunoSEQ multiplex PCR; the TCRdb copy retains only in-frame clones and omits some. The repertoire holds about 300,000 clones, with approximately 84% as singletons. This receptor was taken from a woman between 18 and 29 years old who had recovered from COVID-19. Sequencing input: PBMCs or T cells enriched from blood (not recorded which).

The CDR3 nucleotides are TGTGCCAGCAGAGTTGTTAGTGAGCAGTTCTTC. Protein product: CASRVVSEQFF. The chain recombines TRBV25-1 with TRBJ2-1; unclear D gene. The CDR3 sequence is 11 residues long. Germline CDR1 and CDR2: MGHDK and SYGVNS. The ends were cut back, 6 bases at V and 9 bases at J, with 9 bases in the middle.